Listed below are T cell receptor beta chains from one sample, sequenced in a study of PD-L1 blockade in urothelial cancer. Profiled with immunoSEQ multiplex PCR; TCRdb holds only in-frame clones, not every one. The sample comprises some 63,000 clones, approximately 80% of which are singletons, and around 5.7% rests with the top ten. The sequencing used PBMCs, collected around atezolizumab (anti-PD-L1) treatment. All receptors come from a man aged 70-80 years with urothelial cancer. Both conserved end residues are part of each CDR3. Each record gives: J gene, clone size, D gene, V gene, CDR3 DNA, CDR3 protein. The D gene is left open where the match is weak. Part of the rows lack a size; the others show once, few, many or a class for expanded clones.

J: TRBJ1-5
size: .
D: .
V: TRBV7-2
DNA: TGTGCCAGCAGCTTACACAGGGAACAGCCCCAGCATTTT
CDR3: CASSLHREQPQHF

J: TRBJ2-5
size: .
D: TRBD2
V: TRBV5-4
DNA: TGTGCCAGCGGGACTAGCGGGGGGGAAGAGACCCAGTACTTC
CDR3: CASGTSGGEETQYF

J: TRBJ2-2
size: .
D: TRBD1
V: TRBV5-1
DNA: TGCGCCAGCAGCCACCGGGACAGTACGAACACCGGGGAGCTGTTTTTT
CDR3: CASSHRDSTNTGELFF

J: TRBJ1-1
size: .
D: .
V: TRBV11-2
DNA: TGTGCCAGCAGCTTAGTGGCGGTGAACACTGAAGCTTTCTTT
CDR3: CASSLVAVNTEAFF

J: TRBJ2-7
size: once
D: TRBD2
V: TRBV7-9
DNA: TGTGCCAGCAGCCCCACTAGCGAAAGCTCCTACGAGCAGTACTTC
CDR3: CASSPTSESSYEQYF

J: TRBJ2-2
size: few
D: TRBD2
V: TRBV5-4
DNA: TGTGCTGTTGGACTAGCAAACACCGGGGAGCTGTTTTTT
CDR3: CAVGLANTGELFF

J: TRBJ2-1
size: .
D: TRBD1
V: TRBV2
DNA: TGTGCCAGCCTTCAGGGGGCCTACAATGAGCAGTTCTTC
CDR3: CASLQGAYNEQFF

J: TRBJ2-1
size: once
D: TRBD2
V: TRBV29-1
DNA: TGCAGCGTTGCTGCGACTAGCGGGGGGGCCCGGAATGAGCAGTTCTTC
CDR3: CSVAATSGGARNEQFF

J: TRBJ2-6
size: .
D: TRBD1
V: TRBV11-3
DNA: TGTGCCAGCAGTGAAGGGACAGGGGTCTCTGGGGCCAACGTCCTGACTTTC
CDR3: CASSEGTGVSGANVLTF

J: TRBJ1-2
size: .
D: TRBD1
V: TRBV11-1
DNA: TGTGCCAGCAGCCCCCCGGGACAGCACTATGGCTACACCTTC
CDR3: CASSPPGQHYGYTF

J: TRBJ2-2
size: .
D: TRBD1
V: TRBV19
DNA: TGTGCCAGTATGCGGACAGGGGGCAACACCGGGGAGCTGTTTTTT
CDR3: CASMRTGGNTGELFF

J: TRBJ2-1
size: .
D: .
V: TRBV11-2
DNA: TGTGCCAGCACACTAGCGAAAGGGGGGAATGAGCAGTTCTTC
CDR3: CASTLAKGGNEQFF

J: TRBJ2-7
size: .
D: TRBD1
V: TRBV4-1
DNA: TGCGCCAGCAGCCAAGCGGCGACAGGGAACCTACGAGGGCAGTACTTC
CDR3: CASSQAATGNLRGQYF

J: TRBJ2-2
size: .
D: .
V: TRBV5-6
DNA: TGTGCCAGCAGCGCCCTGGACAGCCCCTGGCGCACCGGGGAGCTGTTTTTT
CDR3: CASSALDSPWRTGELFF

J: TRBJ2-7
size: .
D: .
V: TRBV6-1
DNA: TGTGCCAGCAGCCCCACGAATAGTCTCTACGAGCAGTACTTC
CDR3: CASSPTNSLYEQYF

J: TRBJ1-4
size: .
D: .
V: TRBV6-1
DNA: TGTGCCAGCTCTTCCCTGGGGCGGTTAAATGAAAAACTGTTTTTT
CDR3: CASSSLGRLNEKLFF

J: TRBJ1-5
size: few
D: .
V: TRBV7-8
DNA: TGTGCCAGCAGTCCAGGGGTCTTGGGCAATCAGCCCCAGCATTTT
CDR3: CASSPGVLGNQPQHF

J: TRBJ1-2
size: .
D: .
V: TRBV2
DNA: TGTGCCAGCAGTGCGGGACAAAACTATGGCTACACCTTC
CDR3: CASSAGQNYGYTF

J: TRBJ1-5
size: once
D: .
V: TRBV6-6
DNA: TGTGCCAGCCAAACGCGGGGGCGGCCCCAGCATTTT
CDR3: CASQTRGRPQHF

J: TRBJ2-1
size: .
D: .
V: TRBV7-2
DNA: TGTGCCAGCAGCTTAGTTAGCGGACACAATGAGCAGTTCTTC
CDR3: CASSLVSGHNEQFF

J: TRBJ1-2
size: .
D: .
V: TRBV6-1
DNA: TGTGCCAGCAGTGAAACGACGGGCTATGGCTACACCTTC
CDR3: CASSETTGYGYTF

J: TRBJ2-7
size: few
D: TRBD2
V: TRBV5-6
DNA: TGTGCCAGCAGTCTACCCCTAGCGGGCTCCTACGAGCAGTACTTC
CDR3: CASSLPLAGSYEQYF

J: TRBJ2-3
size: .
D: TRBD2
V: TRBV7-3
DNA: TGTGCCAGCAGTTTAACGAGCGGGGAGGGCACAGATACGCAGTATTTT
CDR3: CASSLTSGEGTDTQYF

J: TRBJ1-2
size: .
D: .
V: TRBV5-4
DNA: TGTGCCAGCAGCTTGCCTCAAGGAGGGAACTATGGCTACACCTTC
CDR3: CASSLPQGGNYGYTF

J: TRBJ1-1
size: few
D: .
V: TRBV2
DNA: TGTGCCAGCAGGCGGAGGGTCGAACTCGAAGCTTTCTTT
CDR3: CASRRRVELEAFF

J: TRBJ2-3
size: .
D: TRBD2
V: TRBV7-3
DNA: TGTGCCAGCAGCATCGCTAGCGGGAGTACAGATACGCAGTATTTT
CDR3: CASSIASGSTDTQYF

J: TRBJ1-1
size: .
D: .
V: TRBV7-2
DNA: TGTGCCAGCAGCGTCCAACGCGGGACGGAGAACACTGAAGCTTTCTTT
CDR3: CASSVQRGTENTEAFF

J: TRBJ2-1
size: .
D: .
V: TRBV19
DNA: TGTGCCAGTATCCGGGACTACAATGAGCAGTTCTTC
CDR3: CASIRDYNEQFF

J: TRBJ2-2
size: .
D: .
V: TRBV7-8
DNA: TGTGCCAGCAGCTTAATCTTAAGTCCAGACACCGGGGAGCTGTTTTTT
CDR3: CASSLILSPDTGELFF

J: TRBJ2-7
size: .
D: .
V: TRBV19
DNA: TGTGCCAGTAGTAGCGGCCCAGCCTACGAGCAGTACTTC
CDR3: CASSSGPAYEQYF

J: TRBJ1-2
size: .
D: .
V: TRBV11-2
DNA: TGTGCCAGCAGCCCCGGGGCGGGGGCTAACTATGGCTACACCTTC
CDR3: CASSPGAGANYGYTF

J: TRBJ1-1
size: .
D: .
V: TRBV11-3
DNA: TGTGCCAGCAGCCGCATACCGGGCACTGAAGCTTTCTTT
CDR3: CASSRIPGTEAFF

J: TRBJ2-2
size: .
D: .
V: TRBV27
DNA: TGTGCCAGCAGTTTAAGACGGAGAACCTCACTTAACACCGGGGAGCTGTTTTTT
CDR3: CASSLRRRTSLNTGELFF